These T cell receptor beta chains were read from a single sample in a study of T-cell memory formation after mild COVID-19. TCRdb ran MiXCR on the 5' RACE reads and lists one entry per CDR3 protein. The table lists roughly 340,000 distinct CDR3 sequences, under 25% of them singletons, with 21% in the top ten. The sequencing sample was made of PBMCs or a T cell subset sorted from them (not recorded which). The origin of the receptors is a young man who had mild COVID-19 (a few samples of this study predate the infection). Cell type and time point are not known. Each CDR3 is given with its conserved first and last residue. D genes are given only for firm matches. Clone size is shown for a subset of rows, as once, few, many or a class of expanded clone.

.,.,TRBJ2-5,TRBV7-6,CASSFTGGAQYF,TGTGCCAGCAGCTTCACAGGAGGGGCCCAGTACTTC
TRBD1,.,TRBJ2-1,TRBV5-1,CASSLQQGNNEQFF,TGCGCCAGCAGCTTGCAACAGGGGAACAATGAGCAGTTCTTC
TRBD1,.,TRBJ2-6,TRBV25-1,CASSRDRVLGANVLTF,TGTGCCAGCTCCCGGGACAGGGTCCTCGGGGCCAACGTCCTGACTTTC
TRBD1,few,TRBJ2-7,TRBV29-1,CSGGQGVYEQYF,TGCAGCGGCGGGCAGGGGGTGTACGAGCAGTACTTC
.,.,TRBJ2-3,TRBV7-9,CASSFIGDNTDTQYF,TGTGCCAGCAGCTTCATCGGGGACAACACAGATACGCAGTATTTT
.,.,TRBJ2-2,TRBV7-8,CASSPWTERELFF,TGTGCCAGCAGCCCCTGGACAGAACGGGAGCTGTTTTTT
.,many,TRBJ2-3,TRBV4-3,CASSQDSRVVGDTQYF,TGCGCCAGCAGCCAAGATTCAAGGGTGGTTGGGGATACGCAGTATTTT
TRBD1,.,TRBJ2-6,TRBV18,CASSPGQGGTGANVLTF,TGTGCCAGCTCACCGGGACAGGGAGGAACTGGGGCCAACGTCCTGACTTTC
.,.,TRBJ2-3,TRBV30,CAWRETQTDTQYF,TGTGCCTGGAGAGAAACGCAGACAGATACGCAGTATTTT
.,.,TRBJ1-4,TRBV5-1,CASGGEKLFF,TGCGCCAGCGGGGGTGAAAAACTGTTTTTT
.,few,TRBJ2-7,TRBV12-3/TRBV12-4,CASRPTRQGVGDYEQYF,TGTGCCAGCAGGCCTACCCGCCAGGGTGTAGGGGACTACGAGCAGTACTTC
TRBD2,many,TRBJ2-1,TRBV11-2,CASSLGSRRTSGKQFF,TGTGCCAGCAGCTTAGGTTCAAGGAGGACTAGCGGAAAGCAGTTCTTC
.,few,TRBJ1-2,TRBV28,CASSFQGLRSYGYTF,TGTGCCAGCAGTTTTCAGGGCCTCAGATCCTATGGCTACACCTTC
.,few,TRBJ2-1,TRBV18,CASSLNRESYNEQFF,TGTGCCAGCTCACTCAATAGGGAATCCTACAATGAGCAGTTCTTC
.,.,TRBJ2-2,TRBV18,CASSPLTGRYTGELFF,TGTGCCAGCTCACCTCTGACAGGGAGGTACACCGGGGAGCTGTTTTTT
.,.,TRBJ1-3,TRBV20-1,CSARSRTGGNTIYF,TGCAGTGCTAGGTCAAGAACAGGGGGAAACACCATATATTTT
.,.,TRBJ1-1,TRBV20-1,CSARPGNTEAFF,TGCAGTGCTAGACCGGGAAACACTGAAGCTTTCTTT
TRBD2,few,TRBJ2-1,TRBV9,CASSPSVFRGGTYNEQFF,TGTGCCAGCAGCCCCTCAGTCTTCCGGGGGGGAACCTACAATGAGCAGTTCTTC
TRBD1,.,TRBJ1-6,TRBV20-1,CSAGDRDHNSPLHF,TGCAGTGCTGGTGACAGGGACCATAATTCACCCCTCCACTTT
.,.,TRBJ1-2,TRBV7-2,CASSNPNTILPNGYTF,TGTGCCAGCAGCAACCCCAACACTATACTACCCAATGGCTACACCTTC
.,.,TRBJ1-5,TRBV4-1,CASSQVYDSRNQPQHF,TGCGCCAGCAGCCAAGTGTATGACAGCCGGAATCAGCCCCAGCATTTT
TRBD2,.,TRBJ2-5,TRBV7-2,CASSYGLVVETQYF,TGTGCCAGCAGCTACGGACTAGTGGTAGAGACCCAGTACTTC
.,few,TRBJ1-1,TRBV6-6,CASKWAAYTEAFF,TGTGCCAGCAAGTGGGCAGCTTACACTGAAGCTTTCTTT
.,few,TRBJ1-1,TRBV7-3,CASSPRVGGNTEAFF,TGTGCCAGCAGCCCAAGGGTGGGGGGGAACACTGAAGCTTTCTTT
TRBD2,.,TRBJ2-5,TRBV7-2,CASSQTSGAKTQYF,TGTGCCAGCAGCCAAACTAGCGGGGCCAAGACCCAGTACTTC
TRBD2,few,TRBJ2-3,TRBV4-3,CASSQVASGGADTQYF,TGCGCCAGCAGCCAAGTGGCTAGCGGGGGGGCAGATACGCAGTATTTT
TRBD2,.,TRBJ2-5,TRBV12-3/TRBV12-4,CASSPGGRYQETQYF,TGTGCCAGCAGCCCGGGGGGGAGGTACCAAGAGACCCAGTACTTC
.,few,TRBJ1-1,TRBV2,CASSAQPNTEAFF,TGTGCCAGCAGTGCCCAGCCGAACACTGAAGCTTTCTTT
TRBD2,.,TRBJ2-5,TRBV7-2,CASSLTSGGATETQYF,TGTGCCAGCAGCCTCACTAGCGGGGGGGCGACAGAGACCCAGTACTTC
TRBD2,few,TRBJ2-7,TRBV6-5,CASSWDYTYEQYF,TGTGCCAGCAGTTGGGACTATACCTACGAGCAGTACTTC
.,many,TRBJ2-1,TRBV3-1,CASSQAGYNEQFF,TGTGCCAGCAGCCAAGCGGGGTACAATGAGCAGTTCTTC
.,.,TRBJ1-5,TRBV6-1,CASSAYQPQHF,TGTGCCAGCAGCGCTTATCAGCCCCAGCATTTT
TRBD2,many,TRBJ2-1,TRBV7-9,CASSFGTSGVNEQFF,TGTGCCAGCAGCTTTGGGACTAGCGGGGTCAATGAGCAGTTCTTC
TRBD2,.,TRBJ2-2,TRBV7-8,CASSLNLAGATNTGELFF,TGTGCCAGCAGCTTAAACCTAGCGGGGGCCACGAACACCGGGGAGCTGTTTTTT
.,.,TRBJ2-3,TRBV7-9,CASSPKTRLTDTQYF,TGTGCCAGCAGCCCGAAGACTAGGCTCACAGATACGCAGTATTTT
.,.,TRBJ2-7,TRBV10-3,CAISASGRSNTYEQYF,TGTGCCATCAGTGCATCCGGAAGGTCCAATACCTACGAGCAGTACTTC
.,.,TRBJ1-2,TRBV5-6,CARSQQGRYGYTF,TGTGCCAGAAGCCAACAGGGACGCTATGGCTACACCTTC
.,few,TRBJ1-2,TRBV30,CAWSVGGFGYGYTF,TGTGCCTGGAGTGTTGGGGGGTTTGGATATGGCTACACCTTC
TRBD1,.,TRBJ1-5,TRBV12-3/TRBV12-4,CASSYRGHQPQHF,TGTGCCAGCAGTTACAGGGGGCATCAGCCCCAGCATTTT
TRBD2,.,TRBJ2-1,TRBV12-5,CASGSRVAGPYNEQFF,TGTGCTAGTGGCTCGAGGGTAGCGGGGCCGTACAATGAGCAGTTCTTC
.,few,TRBJ2-2,TRBV7-8,CASSLAAGRGELFF,TGTGCCAGCAGCTTAGCCGCAGGGCGCGGGGAGCTGTTTTTT
TRBD2,.,TRBJ2-5,TRBV9,CASSVESGGPEAETQYF,TGTGCCAGCAGCGTAGAGAGCGGGGGGCCCGAGGCAGAGACCCAGTACTTC
.,few,TRBJ2-7,TRBV4-1,CASSQELPGPEQYF,TGCGCCAGCAGCCAAGAGTTACCGGGCCCCGAGCAGTACTTC